The 3 T cell receptor beta chains in this list originate from one sample, sequenced in a study of T cells in Graves' hyperthyroidism and ophthalmopathy. RNA transcripts provided the source from which TCR beta CDR3 regions were amplified. TCR CDR3 regions were first amplified by RT-PCR with HTBI primers. Each CDR3 protein gets one entry after TCRdb re-called the multiplex PCR reads with MiXCR. The table has about 580,000 distinct CDR3 sequences, 46% seen once; the top ten hold about 8%. The sequencing input was peripheral blood or thyroid tissue (not recorded which). These receptors were taken from a woman between 18 and 30 years old with Graves' hyperthyroidism.

In regard to this clonotype: Because the CDR3 is missing its conserved closing phenylalanine or tryptophan, this is likely a read error. The limits of the CDR3 on the DNA are not certain, so only TCRdb's listed CDR3 is given. J is TRBJ2-2 and V is TRBV24-1; TRBD1 was called by the table and not checked on the DNA. The CDR3 comprises 9 residues, both ends counted. Germline V lookup: CDR1 KGHDR, CDR2 SFDVKD. CDR3 in amino acids: CATSEMTGV.

The chain combines TRBV19 with TRBJ2-7; D gene ambiguous. CDR1 is LNHDA, CDR2 SQIVND, per germline (reference sequence). Trimming took 9 bases from V and 2 from J, leaving 14 bases between them. The length of the CDR3 is 13 residues. In DNA form, the CDR3 reads TGTGCCAGACCGGGCAGCCGACCCTACGAGCAGTACTTC. As protein: CARPGSRPYEQYF. Drawing the rest from reference TRBV19 and TRBJ2-7, the complete variable domain is DGGITQSPKYLFRKEGQNVTLSCEQNLNHDAMYWYRQDPGQGLRLIYYSQIVNDFQKGDIAEGYSVSREKKESFPLTVTSAQKNPTAFYLCARPGSRPYEQYFGPGTRLTVT.

Comments on this clonotype: The germline gene is not matched at one end of the junction; a read error may be the cause. This chain uses TRBV7-2 with TRBJ2-7, with D possibly called TRBD1 or TRBD2 (5 bases each). The CDR3 covers 15 residues. Germline V gene data show CDR1 as SGHTA and CDR2 as FQGNSA. CDR3 residues: CASSWGVSSYNERFF. The CDR3 DNA follows: TGTGCCAGCAGCTGGGGCGTGAGCTCCTACAATGAGCGGTTCTTC. The full variable domain, completed using reference TRBV7-2 and TRBJ2-7, is GAGVSQSPSNKVTEKGKDVELRCDPISGHTALYWYRQSLGQGLEFLIYFQGNSAPDKSGLPSDRFSAERTGGSVSTLTIQRTQQEDSAVYLCASSWGVSSYNERFFGPGTRLTVT.